A selection of T cell receptor beta chains follows, all from one sample in a study of neurological immune-mediated disorders. TCRdb re-called the 5' RACE reads through MiXCR, storing one row per CDR3 protein. Of around 71,000 distinct CDR3 sequences in the sample, approximately 14% were seen once. The sequencing input was PBMCs. These receptors were taken from a female donor with HTLV-1-associated myelopathy (HAM/TSP). Each CDR3 is given with its conserved first and last residue. D genes are given only for firm matches. The size of a clone is reported for some rows only, either as once, few or many, or as a class for expanded clones.

d_gene,v_gene,abundance,j_gene,CDR3aa,CDR3nt
NA,TRBV6-6,few,TRBJ1-2,CASSYSGVPYGYTF,TGTGCCAGCAGTTACTCGGGGGTACCCTATGGCTACACCTTC
TRBD2,TRBV6-5,NA,TRBJ2-7,CASKKLPPSGASYEQYF,TGTGCCAGCAAAAAGTTACCCCCTAGCGGGGCCTCCTACGAGCAGTACTTC
TRBD2,TRBV7-9,many,TRBJ2-3,CASSLTSGGGDTQYF,TGTGCCAGCAGCCTGACTAGCGGGGGAGGAGATACGCAGTATTTT
NA,TRBV5-1,NA,TRBJ2-1,CASSWKDTDNEQFF,TGTGCCAGCAGTTGGAAGGACACCGACAATGAGCAGTTCTTC
NA,TRBV12-3/TRBV12-4,few,TRBJ2-3,CASTYVTDTQYF,TGTGCCAGCACTTACGTAACAGATACGCAGTATTTT
TRBD1,TRBV20-1,many,TRBJ1-5,CSARDRGQFQPQHF,TGCAGTGCTAGAGACAGGGGGCAGTTTCAGCCCCAGCATTTT
TRBD1,TRBV5-1,many,TRBJ1-4,CASSWGQGSEKLFF,TGCGCCAGCAGCTGGGGACAGGGGAGTGAAAAACTGTTTTTT
NA,TRBV5-1,NA,TRBJ2-3,CASSPSGLSTDTQYF,TGCGCCAGCAGCCCGAGCGGGTTAAGCACAGATACGCAGTATTTT
NA,TRBV28,many,TRBJ2-2,CASSSGANTGELFF,TGTGCCAGCAGTTCTGGGGCGAACACCGGGGAGCTGTTTTTT
NA,TRBV5-1,many,TRBJ1-6,CASSSGRDNSPLHF,TGCGCCAGCAGCTCTGGCAGGGATAATTCACCCCTCCACTTT